Sequencing of this T cell receptor (beta chain) was carried out in a study of blood T cell repertoires in COVID-19. Study information: Samples representing acute and convalescent COVID-19 were sourced from the United States, Italy and Spain. T cells, B-cell-depleted T cells, or PBMCs provided the cDNA or gDNA that served as material.

Per the original methods: Amplified reference gene primers provided the basis for estimating nucleated cell counts. Assay used: immunoSEQ multiplex PCR; TCRdb lists only in-frame clones, some missing. The DNA was the basis for D and trimming; V, J and clone size are from that table. The table records tens of thousands of clones, roughly 84% of them present only once. The sequence derives from a man aged 40-50 years with acute or convalescent COVID-19. Sequencing was carried out using peripheral blood.

DNA of the CDR3: TGTGCCAGCAGCTTGGAGCTAGTCACCGACGAGCAGTACTTC. Translation gives CASSLELVTDEQYF. V and J are TRBV5-4 and TRBJ2-7; D call uncertain. The CDR3 runs 14 residues. The V gene's germline CDR1 is SGHNT and CDR2 YYREEE (reference sequence). The ends were cut back, 0 bases at V and 5 bases at J, with 12 bases in the middle.